The T cell receptor beta chain under discussion was sequenced for a study of shared clonotypes between healthy human individuals. For every subset, genomic DNA was evenly distributed across several immunoSEQ plates. Assay: immunoSEQ multiplex PCR; the TCRdb copy retains only in-frame clones and omits some. The sample carries roughly 510,000 clones, nearly 80% recorded once. The CDR3 extends over 15 amino acids. Trimming stripped 2 bases from V and 0 bases from J, with 11 bases between. Germline CDR1 is KGHSH and CDR2 is LQKENI. The TCR sequence derives from a woman aged 40 to 50 in good health. Some clones in this sample may be carry-over from other donors' samples. V usage is TRBV18 and J usage is TRBJ2-7; D call uncertain. Material: PBMCs. The CDR3 is CASSPFPITSYEQYF. Here the CDR3 DNA reads TGTGCCAGCTCACCATTCCCGATTACCTCCTACGAGCAGTACTTC.